This passage covers 27 T cell receptor beta chains from one sample sequenced in a study of blood T cell repertoires in COVID-19. The table came from immunoSEQ multiplex PCR; TCRdb's copy has only in-frame clones and leaves some out. Of approximately 90,000 clones in the sample, about 77% were seen once. Sequenced material: peripheral blood. All receptors come from an older man with COVID-19, enrolled during active disease.

This chain links TRBV10-2 with TRBJ2-7; the D gene is possibly TRBD2 (5 bases). V gave up 3 bases and J gave up 2 bases, with 11 bases separating them. Germline CDR1 is WSHSY and CDR2 is SAAADI. The CDR3 is 14 amino acids. In DNA form, the CDR3 reads TGCGCCAGCAGTGAAACTAGAAAGGCCTACGAGCAGTACTTC. Encoded protein: CASSETRKAYEQYF.

This chain uses TRBV9 with TRBJ2-5, with 9 bases matching TRBD1. CDR3 length equals 18 residues. Per the germline V gene, CDR1 is SGDLS and CDR2 is YYNGEE. J lost 5 bases, V lost 2 bases, and 16 bases had no gene match. The CDR3 reads CASSVHPGQGEFGETQYF. CDR3 bases: TGTGCCAGCAGCGTCCATCCGGGACAGGGCGAGTTCGGGGAGACCCAGTACTTC. Full variable domain (outside the CDR3, taken from reference TRBV9 and TRBJ2-5): DSGVTQTPKHLITATGQRVTLRCSPRSGDLSVYWYQQSLDQGLQFLIQYYNGEERAKGNILERFSAQQFPDLHSELNLSSLELGDSALYFCASSVHPGQGEFGETQYFGPGTRLLVL.

J is TRBJ1-2 and V is TRBV6-5; D is unresolved. V lost 5 bases, J lost 0 bases, and 10 bases lay in between. CDR3 length: 14 residues. In germline, CDR1 is MNHEY, CDR2 SVGAGI. The CDR3 bases are TGTGCCAGCAGTAAACAAAAGACTAACTATGGCTACACCTTC. This translates into CASSKQKTNYGYTF.

V gene TRBV5-4 combines with J gene TRBJ1-1; D might be TRBD1 (6 bases). Germline CDR1 is SGHNT and CDR2 is YYREEE (reference sequence). The CDR3 extends over 15 amino acids. Trimming shortened V by 4 bases and J by 1 base, and 14 bases separated the two germline ends. The CDR3 DNA follows: TGTGCCAGCAGCACACCCCGACAGGCGAACACTGAAGCTTTCTTT. This sequence encodes CASSTPRQANTEAFF.

The chain combines TRBV23-1 with TRBJ1-2; D gene ambiguous. TRBV23-1 is treated as an ORF (open reading frame) with a function not yet certain. The CDR3 consists of 15 residues. Trimming removed 2 bases from V and 8 bases from J, with 18 bases in between. The CDR3 coding sequence is TGCGCCAGCAGTCAAAGCGAGACCCAACCCCAGGGCTACACCTTC. Its translation: CASSQSETQPQGYTF.

This clone was detected only a few times. The genes are TRBV7-2 and TRBJ1-5, with D perhaps TRBD1 (6 bases). The CDR3 covers 16 residues. Germline assignment: CDR1 SGHTA and CDR2 FQGNSA. Trimming pared 5 bases from V and 2 bases from J, leaving 16 bases between. The CDR3 DNA reads TGTGCCAGCAGCCTCGATGGGACACGCCGCAATCAGCCCCAGCATTTT. It translates to CASSLDGTRRNQPQHF.

The J gene is TRBJ2-3, the V gene TRBV7-2; 10 bases are a match to TRBD2. The CDR3 length is 16 residues. The V gene end was trimmed by 1 base and the J gene end by 1 base; junction bases not matched to a gene: 2. Germline-derived CDR1 and CDR2 are SGHTA and FQGNSA. This CDR3 is CASSLGLAGGTDTQYF. As DNA, the CDR3 is TGTGCCAGCAGCTTAGGACTAGCGGGTGGCACAGATACGCAGTATTTT.

V is TRBV6-5 and J is TRBJ2-1, with 9 positions matching TRBD1. The CDR3 covers 15 residues. Looked up from germline, CDR1 is MNHEY and CDR2 is SVGAGI. V lost 5 bases, J lost 10 bases, and 12 bases stayed unmatched. The CDR3 here is CASSLGQGLPREQFF. CDR3 nucleotides: TGTGCCAGCAGTCTGGGACAGGGCCTCCCCAGGGAGCAGTTCTTC.

The gene calls are TRBV6-2 or TRBV6-3 and TRBJ2-7; D is possibly TRBD2 (6 bases). Germline CDR1 is MNHEY and CDR2 is SVGEGT. The germline V and J ends were trimmed by 5 bases and 3 bases, with 14 bases remaining between them. The length of the CDR3 is 14 residues. CDR3 DNA sequence: TGTGCCAGCAGTGGCCTCGGGGGATTCTACGAGCAGTACTTC. It encodes CASSGLGGFYEQYF.

J is TRBJ2-7 and V is TRBV2, with D possibly being TRBD2 (5 bases). Trimming removed 7 bases from V and 4 bases from J, with 11 bases in between. Germline values: CDR1 SNHLY, CDR2 FYNNEI. The CDR3 has 12 residues. The CDR3 DNA reads TGTGCCAGCATTAGGACTGATTACGAGCAGTACTTC. The encoded protein is CASIRTDYEQYF.

The chain recombines TRBV5-1 with TRBJ2-2; no reliable D call. Looked up from germline, CDR1 is SGHRS and CDR2 is YFSETQ. The CDR3 is made up of 14 amino acids. The V end lost 4 bases, the J end lost 0 bases, and 7 bases lay between the germline ends. The CDR3 DNA is TGCGCCAGCAGCGTTGACTCGAACACCGGGGAGCTGTTTTTT. Residues: CASSVDSNTGELFF. Full variable domain (outside the CDR3, taken from reference TRBV5-1 and TRBJ2-2): KAGVTQTPRYLIKTRGQQVTLSCSPISGHRSVSWYQQTPGQGLQFLFEYFSETQRNKGNFPGRFSGRQFSNSRSEMNVSTLELGDSALYLCASSVDSNTGELFFGEGSRLTVL.

This clone was picked up a small number of times. The chain couples TRBV2 to TRBJ2-1; 7 nucleotides agree with TRBD1. V was clipped by 4 bases and J by 7 bases; unmatched bases: 7. The CDR3 runs to 14 residues. CDR1 and CDR2 from the germline V gene are SNHLY and FYNNEI. The CDR3 sequence is CASSGTGAQNEQFF. The CDR3 DNA follows: TGTGCCAGCAGTGGTACAGGGGCGCAGAATGAGCAGTTCTTC.

This clone was recorded at least ten times. The rearrangement links TRBV2 to TRBJ1-1, with 8 bases matching TRBD1. Germline CDR1 SNHLY, CDR2 FYNNEI. V was clipped by 5 bases and J by 8 bases; unmatched bases: 13. CDR3 length: 15 residues. For the CDR3, the DNA is TGTGCCAGCAGTTCCCCGACAGGGGCTGCAGCCGAAGCTTTCTTT. This encodes CASSSPTGAAAEAFF.

The DNA for the CDR3 is TGTGCCAGCAGCCAAGCTAGCGGGTCCGGGGAGCAGTACTTC. This translates into CASSQASGSGEQYF. V and J are TRBV4-2 and TRBJ2-7; 8 positions match TRBD2. The junction had 6 bases not matched to a gene; V was cut back by 1 base and J by 7 bases. There are 14 residues in the CDR3. Germline V CDR1 and CDR2: LGHNA, YNFKEQ.

The genes are TRBV28 and TRBJ1-4; D perhaps matches TRBD1 (6 bases). Trimming took 5 bases from V and 3 from J, leaving 22 bases between them. This CDR3 has 18 amino acids. The germline CDR1 and CDR2 sequences are MDHEN and SYDVKM. CDR3 bases: TGTGCCAGCAGTAGATATCCGGGGGGCGGTCGGGCTAATGAAAAACTGTTTTTT. This codes for CASSRYPGGGRANEKLFF.

The chain couples TRBV6-5 to TRBJ1-1, with 9 bases lining up with TRBD1. V shed 8 bases, J shed 5 bases, and the junction held 6 bases outside the gene matches. Per the germline V gene, CDR1 is MNHEY and CDR2 is SVGAGI. This CDR3 is 13 amino acids long. CDR3 loop: CASSRDRETEAFF. For the CDR3, the DNA is TGTGCCAGCTCTCGGGACAGGGAAACTGAAGCTTTCTTT.

The chain joins TRBV10-3 to TRBJ2-1, with 11 bases matching TRBD2. The CDR3 contains 16 residues. V trimming: 6 bases; J trimming: 8 bases; junction bases outside the gene matches: 12. The germline V gene encodes CDR1 ENHRY and CDR2 SYGVKD. The chain's CDR3 is CAIRDPLAGGGDEQFF. As DNA, the CDR3 is TGTGCCATCAGGGATCCTCTAGCGGGAGGCGGAGATGAGCAGTTCTTC.

In this sample, this clone turned up a few times. The rearrangement links TRBV9 to TRBJ2-1; a possible D gene is TRBD1 (6 bases). V dropped 0 bases and J dropped 0 bases, with 10 bases sitting between them. CDR1 and CDR2 (germline): SGDLS, YYNGEE. The CDR3 length is 16 residues. The CDR3 DNA reads as TGTGCCAGCAGCGTAGGCCAGGGGAGCTCCTACAATGAGCAGTTCTTC. This gives the protein CASSVGQGSSYNEQFF.

The CDR3 region has the DNA TGTGCCAGCAGTTCCCAGGGGGAGCACAATGAGCAGTTCTTC. Protein product: CASSSQGEHNEQFF. V and J are TRBV27 and TRBJ2-1; 7 positions match TRBD1. After removal of 4 bases from V and 5 bases from J, the junction contained 5 bases not matched to a gene. Germline CDR1 is MNHEY and CDR2 is SMNVEV (reference sequence). The CDR3 totals 14 residues.

The chain has TRBV7-8 and TRBJ1-3, with D perhaps matching TRBD1 (6 bases). CDR3 size: 14 residues. The V gene's germline CDR1 is SGHVS and CDR2 FQNEAQ. V dropped 6 bases and J dropped 3 bases, with 12 bases sitting between them. CDR3 protein: CASSIYRVGNTIYF. DNA for the CDR3: TGTGCCAGCAGTATCTACAGGGTTGGAAACACCATATATTTT.

This clone occurred a few times. The CDR3 region is CASREPSTDTQYF. The CDR3, as DNA: TGTGCCAGTAGAGAGCCTAGCACAGATACGCAGTATTTT. The chain carries TRBV7-9 and TRBJ2-3; no reliable D call. Trimming pared 9 bases from V and 0 bases from J, leaving 10 bases between. The germline V gene encodes CDR1 SEHNR and CDR2 FQNEAQ (reference sequence). The CDR3 is 13 amino acids. The full variable domain, rest sourced from reference TRBV7-9 and TRBJ2-3, is DTGVSQNPRHKITKRGQNVTFRCDPISEHNRLYWYRQTLGQGPEFLTYFQNEAQLEKSRLLSDRFSAERPKGSFSTLEIQRTEQGDSAMYLCASREPSTDTQYFGPGTRLTVL.

The chain employs TRBV5-6 and TRBJ2-1, with TRBD2 matching over 7 bases. This CDR3 region has 16 residues. Germline CDR1 SGHDT, CDR2 YYEEEE. V was pared by 3 bases and J by 3 bases, with 9 bases of the junction left unmatched. The CDR3, as DNA: TGTGCCAGCAGCTCCCCCAGAGCGGGGCTCTACAATGAGCAGTTCTTC. It codes for CASSSPRAGLYNEQFF.

The chain is built from TRBV9 and TRBJ1-4; TRBD1 matches at 9 bases. V shed 4 bases and J 6 bases; nucleotides not matched to a gene: 10. CDR1 and CDR2 (germline): SGDLS, YYNGEE. The CDR3 is 16 amino acids. The CDR3 loop is CASSPRDREGDEKLFF. The CDR3 DNA follows: TGTGCCAGCAGCCCCCGGGACAGGGAGGGTGATGAAAAACTGTTTTTT.

The chain links TRBV6-1 to TRBJ2-7, with TRBD1 identical over 9 bases. V shed 4 bases, J shed 0 bases, and the junction held 7 bases outside the gene matches. Looked up from germline, CDR1 is MNHNS and CDR2 is SASEGT. This CDR3 spans 16 amino acids. This CDR3 reads CASSADRGKSSYEQYF. CDR3 bases: TGTGCCAGCAGTGCGGACAGGGGAAAATCCTCCTACGAGCAGTACTTC.

The chain joins TRBV5-1 to TRBJ2-7, with 8 bases aligning to TRBD2. The CDR3 is made up of 16 amino acids. Germline values: CDR1 SGHRS, CDR2 YFSETQ. J gave up 0 bases and V 4 bases, and 9 bases lay outside the gene matches. CDR3 sequence: CASSLTGGALSYEQYF. In DNA form, the CDR3 reads TGCGCCAGCAGCCTCACGGGGGGGGCCCTCTCCTACGAGCAGTACTTC.

This chain connects TRBV15 to TRBJ2-1; TRBD2 matches at 8 bases. Germline CDR1 and CDR2: LNHNV and YYDKDF (reference sequence). Trimming at V came to 0 bases and at J to 7 bases, leaving 14 bases not matched to a gene. This CDR3 comprises 18 residues. The CDR3 sequence is CATSRDLAGGTSRNEQFF. The CDR3 nucleotides read TGTGCCACCAGCAGAGATCTAGCGGGCGGGACCTCTAGGAATGAGCAGTTCTTC.

This rearrangement joins TRBV18 to TRBJ1-1; D uncertain. V lost 3 bases, J lost 1 base, and 9 bases lay in between. Germline CDR1 reads KGHSH; CDR2 reads LQKENI. The CDR3 has 14 residues. CDR3 coding DNA: TGTGCCAGCTCACCCATCTCTAGGAACACTGAAGCTTTCTTT. Its translation is CASSPISRNTEAFF.